One TCR beta chain is described in this entry. What it recognizes is unknown. The germline gives CDR1 LNHDA, CDR2 SQIVND (reference sequence). This CDR3 is 15 amino acids long. V lost 5 bases to trimming and J lost 5 bases, with 18 bases between them. Assay used: immunoSEQ multiplex PCR; TCRdb lists only in-frame clones, some missing. This table has 40,000 to 60,000 clones, about 85% appearing once. These data come from a study of OX40 agonist ivuxolimab in advanced cancers. Broader study findings: Doses of 0.1 to 3.0 mg/kg were accompanied by clonal expansion of CD4+ and CD8+ blood T cells by week 6. At 0.1-3.0 mg/kg, partial responders had clonal expansion among the lowest observed.

Baseline, cycle 4 day 1, and cycle 7 day 1 were the blood sampling points. The sequencing used CD4+ or CD8+ T cells sorted from blood, collected in a trial of the OX40 agonist ivuxolimab. The chain carries TRBV19 and TRBJ1-2; a weak D match, TRBD1 (5 bases). The clonotype comes from an adult with an advanced solid tumor such as melanoma, head and neck, liver or kidney cancer. CDR3 loop: CASSWDLAAAYGYTF. The CDR3 DNA reads TGTGCCAGTAGTTGGGACCTCGCGGCCGCGTATGGCTACACCTTC.